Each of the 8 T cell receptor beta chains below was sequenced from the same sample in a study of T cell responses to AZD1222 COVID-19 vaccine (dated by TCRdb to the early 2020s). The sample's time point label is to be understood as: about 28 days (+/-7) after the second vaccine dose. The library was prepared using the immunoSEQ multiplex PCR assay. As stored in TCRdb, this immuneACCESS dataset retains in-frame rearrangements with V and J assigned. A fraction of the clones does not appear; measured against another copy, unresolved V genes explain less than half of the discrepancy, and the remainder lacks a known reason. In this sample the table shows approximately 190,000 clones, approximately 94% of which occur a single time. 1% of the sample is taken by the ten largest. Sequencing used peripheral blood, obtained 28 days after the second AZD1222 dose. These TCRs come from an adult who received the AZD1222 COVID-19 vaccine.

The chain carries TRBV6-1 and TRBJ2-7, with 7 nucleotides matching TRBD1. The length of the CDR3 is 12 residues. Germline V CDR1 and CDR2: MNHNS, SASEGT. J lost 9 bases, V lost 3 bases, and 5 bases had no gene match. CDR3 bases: TGTGCCAGCAGTGAGGACAGGTCTGTGCAGTACTTC. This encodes CASSEDRSVQYF.

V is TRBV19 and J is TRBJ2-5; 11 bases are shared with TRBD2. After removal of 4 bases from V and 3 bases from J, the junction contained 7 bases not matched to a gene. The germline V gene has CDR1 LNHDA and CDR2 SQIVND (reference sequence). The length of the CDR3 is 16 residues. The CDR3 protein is CASSRGGLAVEETQYF. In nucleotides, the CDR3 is TGTGCCAGTAGTAGAGGGGGACTAGCGGTCGAAGAGACCCAGTACTTC.

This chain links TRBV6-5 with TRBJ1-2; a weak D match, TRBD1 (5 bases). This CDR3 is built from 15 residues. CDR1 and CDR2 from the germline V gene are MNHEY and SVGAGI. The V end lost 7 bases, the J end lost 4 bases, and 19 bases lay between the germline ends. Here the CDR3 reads CASIPGETVPYGYTF. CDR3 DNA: TGTGCCAGCATCCCTGGGGAGACAGTCCCCTATGGCTACACCTTC.

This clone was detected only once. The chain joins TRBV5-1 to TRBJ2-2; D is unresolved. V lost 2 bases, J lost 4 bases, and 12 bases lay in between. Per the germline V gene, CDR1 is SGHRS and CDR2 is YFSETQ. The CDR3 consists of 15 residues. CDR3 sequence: CASSFPGHPTGELFF. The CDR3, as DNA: TGCGCCAGCAGCTTTCCCGGGCACCCCACCGGGGAGCTGTTTTTT.

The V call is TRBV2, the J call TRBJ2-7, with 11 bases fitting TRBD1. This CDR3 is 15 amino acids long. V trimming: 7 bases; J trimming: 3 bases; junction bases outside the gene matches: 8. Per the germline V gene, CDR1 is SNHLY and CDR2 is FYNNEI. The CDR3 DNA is TGTGCCAGCAACCCAGGGACAGGGGGAGACTACGAGCAGTACTTC. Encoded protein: CASNPGTGGDYEQYF.

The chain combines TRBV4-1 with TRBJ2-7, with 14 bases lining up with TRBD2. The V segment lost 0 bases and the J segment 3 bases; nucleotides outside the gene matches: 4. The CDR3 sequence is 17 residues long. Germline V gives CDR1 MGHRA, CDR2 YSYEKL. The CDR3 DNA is TGCGCCAGCAGCCAAGACCCGACTAGCGGGGGGGTCTACGAGCAGTACTTC. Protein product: CASSQDPTSGGVYEQYF.

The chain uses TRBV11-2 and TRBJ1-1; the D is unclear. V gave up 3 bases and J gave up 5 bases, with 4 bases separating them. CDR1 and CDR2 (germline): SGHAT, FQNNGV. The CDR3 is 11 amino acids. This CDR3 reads CASSFGTEAFF. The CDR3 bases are TGTGCCAGCAGCTTCGGGACTGAAGCTTTCTTT.

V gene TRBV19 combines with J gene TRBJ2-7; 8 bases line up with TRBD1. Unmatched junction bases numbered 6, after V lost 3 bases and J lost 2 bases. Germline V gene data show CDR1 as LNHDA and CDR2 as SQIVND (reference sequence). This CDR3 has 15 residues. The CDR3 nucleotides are TGTGCCAGTAGTATGAGAGGACAGGGACCCTACGAGCAGTACTTC. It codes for CASSMRGQGPYEQYF.